Included here is one T cell receptor (beta chain) sequence, with context. The sample comes from a study of Ad26.COV2.S vaccination and SARS-CoV-2 variants. Described treatment: some 20 received Ad26.COV2.S at low or high dose, single or two shots; 5 received placebo; per-sample allocation not given. Vaccine and placebo recipients were sampled on day 63 after the first injection. Boston supplied an adult donor aged 18-55 years. An Ad26 vector that expressed Wuhan-strain SARS-CoV-2 spike constituted the vaccine. This table comes from immunoSEQ multiplex PCR, and its TCRdb copy is limited to in-frame clones, with some not included. This table has roughly 700,000 clones, around 89% appearing once. Sequencing was performed on peripheral blood, taken in a trial of Ad26.COV2.S vaccine versus placebo. This clonotype was sampled from a person between 18 and 60 years old who received the Ad26.COV2.S COVID-19 vaccine or a placebo.

The chain's CDR3 is CASSLTGEQYF. CDR3 bases: TGCGCCAGCAGCCTGACGGGGGAGCAGTACTTC. The chain employs TRBV5-1 and TRBJ2-7; possible D gene TRBD2, 5 bases. Germline V gene sequence: CDR1 SGHRS, CDR2 YFSETQ. The CDR3 has 11 residues. Deletions cut 4 bases from V and 7 bases from J, with 9 bases between.